Included here is one T cell receptor beta chain sequence, with context. The data were obtained in a study of blood T cell repertoires in COVID-19. CDR3 length: 11 residues. V lost 6 bases and J 3 bases, leaving 8 bases between the germline ends. CDR1 and CDR2 (germline): SQVTM, ANQGSEA. Measured with immunoSEQ multiplex PCR; TCRdb has only the in-frame clones, and not every one. Counted here are 200,000 to 250,000 clones, approximately 80% occurring once; the ten biggest clones make up about 7.7%. The V call is TRBV29-1, the J call TRBJ1-1; no firm D call. This TCR came from a woman aged 35 to 49 with acute COVID-19. Sequencing input: PBMCs or T cells enriched from blood (not recorded which). DNA for the CDR3: TGCAGCGTCTCCGGGGACACTGAAGCTTTCTTT. Translated, it gives CSVSGDTEAFF.